The T cell receptor (beta chain) under discussion was sequenced for a study of T cell responses to AZD1222 COVID-19 vaccine. The study's findings and limits: None of the repertoires were sampled until the peak T cell response had passed.

Second-dose timings of about 4 or about 12 weeks were pooled. This clone was seen only once. Its antigen remains unidentified. The repertoire was sequenced with immunoSEQ multiplex PCR; TCRdb's copy has only in-frame clones and lacks some. The table has 180,000 or so clones, 85% to 90% seen once. The sequenced sample was peripheral blood, obtained 28 days after the second AZD1222 dose. The sequence derives from an adult who received the AZD1222 COVID-19 vaccine.

The chain's CDR3 is CASSYRLAGGRETQYF. The DNA of the CDR3 is TGTGCCAGCAGTTACCGACTAGCGGGAGGGAGAGAGACCCAGTACTTC. The chain joins TRBV6-6 to TRBJ2-5, with TRBD2 matching over 14 bases. The CDR3 runs 16 residues. V trimming: 2 bases; J trimming: 4 bases; junction bases outside the gene matches: 3. Germline V CDR1 and CDR2: MNHNY, SVGAGI (reference sequence).